A selection of T cell receptor beta chains follows, all from one sample in a study of cytomegalovirus exposure and HLA in healthy donors. Sequencing used immunoSEQ multiplex PCR; TCRdb keeps in-frame clones, though not all of them. The table records about 120,000 clones, around 82% of them present only once. The specimen was PBMCs. These receptors all stem from a woman between 40 and 50 years old in good health and CMV-seropositive. CDR3s leave out the opening cysteine and the closing phenylalanine or tryptophan.

V: TRBV28
length: 13
CDR3: ASSLVRGGNQPQH

V: TRBV6-1
length: 11
CDR3: ASGTDRKNIQY

V: TRBV7-2
length: 12
CDR3: ASSKTTATYEQY

V: TRBV10-3
length: 12
CDR3: AISESGAAGELF

V: TRBV14
length: 12
CDR3: ASSQGLTGSEQY

V: TRBV7-2
length: 13
CDR3: ASSRDRGKSEKLF

V: TRBV7-2
length: 14
CDR3: ASSSRASGGGETQY

V: TRBV5-4
length: 12
CDR3: ASSPFPTNEKLF

V: TRBV7-2
length: 13
CDR3: ASSSGLSSGNTIY

V: TRBV6-5
length: 13
CDR3: ASSNGRQGNYGYT

V: TRBV4-2
length: 13
CDR3: ASSQVASGTAEQF

V: TRBV9
length: 12
CDR3: ASSVTGGLDEQF

V: TRBV15
length: 15
CDR3: ATSRERPQGSQETQY

V: TRBV7-9
length: 12
CDR3: ASSSTGGDTEAF

V: TRBV6-4
length: 13
CDR3: ASSEGDNLGDTQY

V: TRBV7-9
length: 13
CDR3: ASSPPGHMNTEAF

V: TRBV9
length: 15
CDR3: ASSLGTSGSFTDTQY

V: TRBV5-1
length: 13
CDR3: ASRLGLADYNEQF